Shown below are 24 T cell receptor beta chains from a single sample sequenced in a study of T cell responses to AZD1222 COVID-19 vaccine (dated by TCRdb to the early 2020s). The library was obtained by the immunoSEQ multiplex PCR assay. TCRdb carries this immuneACCESS record with in-frame sequences only. Its versions omit some clonotypes, under half of them owing to an unresolved V gene in the studies checked, with the rest unexplained. Counted in this sample were 89,000 or so clones; 80% to 90% of them appeared once. The ten largest make up about 8% of the sample. This sample's time point label indicates: baseline before first vaccination. Sequenced here: peripheral blood, sampled on day 0 of AZD1222 vaccination. Every receptor here comes from an adult in good health.

This sequence joins TRBV29-1 and TRBJ2-1; possibly TRBD1 for D (6 bases). Germline assignment: CDR1 SQVTM and CDR2 ANQGSEA. The CDR3 is 12 amino acids. The CDR3 DNA is TGCTGCACCCGGCAGGGGAGCAATGAGCAGTTCTTC. Its translation: CCTRQGSNEQFF.

This clone was found once. This chain joins TRBV5-1 and TRBJ2-3; D possibly corresponds to TRBD1 (6 bases). V lost 5 bases, J lost 2 bases, and 12 bases lay in between. CDR1 and CDR2 from the germline V gene are SGHRS and YFSETQ. The CDR3 totals 14 residues. The CDR3 DNA is TGCGCCAGCAGTTATGGACAGACCACAGATACGCAGTATTTT. It is translated as CASSYGQTTDTQYF.

The chain combines TRBV6-5 with TRBJ1-2; a weak D match, TRBD1 (6 bases). CDR1 and CDR2 (germline): MNHEY, SVGAGI. V was clipped by 10 bases and J by 8 bases, with 20 bases between them. The CDR3 sequence is 13 residues long. The CDR3 protein is CATRDTTEEGYTF. The CDR3 coding sequence is TGTGCCACCCGGGACACCACAGAAGAAGGCTACACCTTC.

This clone was recorded only once. The rearrangement joins TRBV5-5 to TRBJ1-3, with D uncertain. CDR3 size: 14 residues. The germline V gene has CDR1 SGHKS and CDR2 YYEKEE (reference sequence). V lost 4 bases, J lost 0 bases, and 8 bases lay in between. The CDR3 DNA sequence: TGTGCCAGCAGCGCGGTGAACTCTGGAAACACCATATATTTT. Amino acids: CASSAVNSGNTIYF.

V is TRBV11-2 and J is TRBJ2-7; D perhaps matches TRBD2 (5 bases). The germline CDR1 and CDR2 sequences are SGHAT and FQNNGV. Trimming took off 2 bases at V and 3 bases at J, with 11 bases between the two ends. CDR3 size: 14 residues. This CDR3 reads CASSLYGVNYEQYF. The CDR3 DNA reads TGTGCCAGCAGCTTATACGGGGTTAACTACGAGCAGTACTTC.

This chain joins TRBV28 and TRBJ2-6; D is uncertain. Trimming stripped 2 bases from V and 0 bases from J, with 2 bases between. Germline V gene lookup returns CDR1 MDHEN and CDR2 SYDVKM. CDR3 length equals 14 residues. The CDR3 region has the DNA TGTGCCAGCAGTTTAAGCTCTGGGGCCAACGTCCTGACTTTC. Protein sequence: CASSLSSGANVLTF. The variable domain in full, completed from reference TRBV28 and TRBJ2-6, reads DVKVTQSSRYLVKRTGEKVFLECVQDMDHENMFWYRQDPGLGLRLIYFSYDVKMKEKGDIPEGYSVSREKKERFSLILESASTNQTSMYLCASSLSSGANVLTFGAGSRLTVL.

The chain uses TRBV24-1 and TRBJ2-1; 8 bases fit TRBD2. V shed 6 bases, J shed 8 bases, and the junction held 2 bases outside the gene matches. CDR1 and CDR2 from the germline V gene are KGHDR and SFDVKD. The CDR3 runs 12 residues. In DNA form, the CDR3 reads TGTGCCACCAGTAGCGGGAGCGATGAGCAGTTCTTC. The encoded protein is CATSSGSDEQFF.

V gene TRBV9 combines with J gene TRBJ2-5; 7 bases are a match to TRBD1. The CDR3 sequence is 17 residues long. Germline CDR1 SGDLS, CDR2 YYNGEE. Unmatched junction bases numbered 13, after V lost 4 bases and J lost 1 base. The CDR3 sequence is CASSHPRSTGSQETQYF. DNA for the CDR3: TGTGCCAGCAGCCACCCCCGCTCGACAGGGTCCCAAGAGACCCAGTACTTC.

In its sample, this clone was seen once. This rearrangement joins TRBV28 to TRBJ1-4; D might be TRBD1 (6 bases). Germline V gene lookup returns CDR1 MDHEN and CDR2 SYDVKM. The CDR3 consists of 15 residues. V lost 5 bases and J 3 bases, leaving 13 bases between the germline ends. The CDR3 DNA follows: TGTGCCAGCAGTGTTACAGGGACGGCTAATGAAAAACTGTTTTTT. This sequence encodes CASSVTGTANEKLFF.

This chain joins TRBV27 and TRBJ2-5, with 9 bases fitting TRBD1. Germline values: CDR1 MNHEY, CDR2 SMNVEV (reference sequence). V shed 6 bases and J 6 bases; nucleotides not matched to a gene: 5. This CDR3 has 13 residues. In DNA, the CDR3 is TGTGCCAGCAGGGGGACAGGGTCGCAGACCCAGTACTTC. Translation: CASRGTGSQTQYF.

The rearrangement uses TRBV5-4 and TRBJ1-1; 9 positions match TRBD1. Trimming cost V 3 bases and J 3 bases; bases outside gene matches: 3. From germline, CDR1 is SGHNT and CDR2 YYREEE (reference sequence). This CDR3 comprises 14 residues. CDR3 in DNA: TGTGCCAGCAGCTCACAGGGGGCCTACACTGAAGCTTTCTTT. Amino acid sequence: CASSSQGAYTEAFF. The variable domain in full, completed from reference TRBV5-4 and TRBJ1-1, reads ETGVTQSPTHLIKTRGQQVTLRCSSQSGHNTVSWYQQALGQGPQFIFQYYREEENGRGNFPPRFSGLQFPNYSSELNVNALELDDSALYLCASSSQGAYTEAFFGQGTRLTVV.

This chain joins TRBV28 and TRBJ1-4; unclear D gene. The V gene's germline CDR1 is MDHEN and CDR2 SYDVKM. The CDR3 is 18 residues long. V lost 3 bases, J lost 0 bases, and 17 bases lay in between. As DNA, the CDR3 is TGTGCCAGCAGTTTCACCGACGGATTCTCGGCAACTAATGAAAAACTGTTTTTT. Translated, it gives CASSFTDGFSATNEKLFF.

The chain carries TRBV11-2 and TRBJ1-2, with D unresolved. V was pared by 2 bases and J by 3 bases, with 10 bases between. Germline V gene lookup returns CDR1 SGHAT and CDR2 FQNNGV. This CDR3 spans 14 amino acids. The CDR3 reads CASSLWAQDYGYTF. CDR3 nucleotides: TGTGCCAGCAGCTTATGGGCCCAGGACTATGGCTACACCTTC.

This sequence joins TRBV10-3 and TRBJ1-1; D is unresolved. Between the trimmed V and J ends, which lost 0 bases and 3 bases, there was a span of 11 bases. CDR1 is ENHRY and CDR2 is SYGVKD in the germline V gene. The CDR3 is made up of 15 amino acids. The CDR3 sequence: CAISESLGSYTEAFF. In DNA, the CDR3 is TGTGCCATCAGTGAGTCATTGGGTTCCTACACTGAAGCTTTCTTT.

DNA for the CDR3: TGTGCCAGCAGCCAAGAGGGGTTGAACATTCAGTACTTC. Amino acids: CASSQEGLNIQYF. The chain combines TRBV3-1 (or the pseudogene TRBV3-2) with TRBJ2-4; D gene uncertain. Per germline, CDR1 LGHDT and CDR2 YNNKEL (reference sequence). With 0 bases removed from V and 7 bases from J, the gap between germline ends came to 7 bases. The CDR3 extends over 13 amino acids.

The V and J genes are TRBV18 and TRBJ2-7; D unclear. Germline values: CDR1 KGHSH, CDR2 LQKENI. V was pared by 1 base and J by 6 bases, with 13 bases between. The length of the CDR3 is 14 residues. The CDR3 protein is CASSPLETKGEQYF. Here the CDR3 DNA reads TGTGCCAGCTCACCACTAGAGACAAAGGGCGAGCAGTACTTC. Filled out from reference TRBV18 and TRBJ2-7, the complete variable domain reads NAGVMQNPRHLVRRRGQEARLRCSPMKGHSHVYWYRQLPEEGLKFMVYLQKENIIDESGMPKERFSAEFPKEGPSILRIQQVVRGDSAAYFCASSPLETKGEQYFGPGTRLTVT.

In DNA, the CDR3 is TGTGCCTGGATCTCACGCAGGACCCCGGGGGGGCAGTACTTC. Protein sequence: CAWISRRTPGGQYF. The gene calls are TRBV30 and TRBJ2-7; TRBD2 aligns across 7 bases. The germline V gene encodes CDR1 GTSNPN and CDR2 SVGIG (reference sequence). The junction had 15 bases not matched to a gene; V was cut back by 4 bases and J by 9 bases. CDR3 length equals 14 residues.

The chain is built from TRBV6-5 and TRBJ2-5; weak D call: TRBD2 (5 bases). V lost 5 bases and J lost 2, with 9 bases in between. Germline CDR1 is MNHEY and CDR2 is SVGAGI. The CDR3 has 13 amino acids. CDR3 in amino acids: CASSPRGQETQYF. CDR3 DNA sequence: TGTGCCAGCAGTCCCCGAGGGCAAGAGACCCAGTACTTC.

V is TRBV4-1 and J is TRBJ2-1; D is perhaps TRBD1 (5 bases). V lost 1 base, J lost 0 bases, and 10 bases lay in between. CDR1 and CDR2 (germline): MGHRA, YSYEKL. The CDR3 has 16 residues. CDR3 nucleotide sequence: TGCGCCAGCAGCCAAGTGGACATGATCTCCTACAATGAGCAGTTCTTC. This sequence encodes CASSQVDMISYNEQFF.

The chain has TRBV7-2 and TRBJ2-7; the match to TRBD1 covers 10 bases. The CDR3 extends over 15 amino acids. Losses at the gene ends were 5 bases for V and 0 bases for J; bases not matched to a gene: 4. The germline V gene encodes CDR1 SGHTA and CDR2 FQGNSA. CDR3 sequence reads: CASSKDRGSSYEQYF. Here the CDR3 DNA reads TGTGCCAGCAGCAAGGACAGGGGGAGCTCCTACGAGCAGTACTTC.

The V and J genes are TRBV9 and TRBJ2-1, with D uncertain. V was shortened by 0 bases and J by 2 bases, with 9 bases between the two germline ends. This CDR3 contains 15 residues. In germline, CDR1 is SGDLS, CDR2 YYNGEE. CDR3 coding DNA: TGTGCCAGCAGCGTAGGGCGGTCTACCTACAATGAGCAGTTCTTC. It is translated as CASSVGRSTYNEQFF.

V usage is TRBV11-2 and J usage is TRBJ2-2; tentatively, D is TRBD2 (5 bases). This CDR3 spans 15 amino acids. Trimming removed 2 bases from V and 1 base from J, with 8 bases in between. CDR1 and CDR2 (germline): SGHAT, FQNNGV. The CDR3 DNA is TGTGCCAGCAGCTTAAGTGGAGGGAACACCGGGGAGCTGTTTTTT. Amino acid sequence: CASSLSGGNTGELFF.

This clone came up a few times. The chain joins TRBV28 to TRBJ1-3; D is perhaps TRBD1 (6 bases). Germline CDR1 MDHEN, CDR2 SYDVKM. The V end was cut by 0 bases, the J end by 14 bases, with 11 bases between. The CDR3 contains 12 residues. The CDR3 loop is CASSLWTGRLYF. The DNA for the CDR3 is TGTGCCAGCAGTTTATGGACAGGCCGGTTATATTTT.

The rearrangement links TRBV6-4 to TRBJ2-1, with TRBD2 identical over 11 bases. The CDR3 runs 15 residues. The germline V gene encodes CDR1 MRHNA and CDR2 SNTAGT. With V trimmed by 6 bases and J by 7 bases, 8 bases remained unmatched. As DNA, the CDR3 is TGTGCCAGCAGCTGGGCTAGCGGGAGGAATAATGAGCAGTTCTTC. The encoded protein is CASSWASGRNNEQFF.